This T cell receptor (beta chain) was found in a study of blood T cell repertoires in COVID-19. Looking at the study overall: T cells, B-cell-depleted T cells, or PBMCs supplied cDNA or gDNA.

Recruits, aged roughly 18 to 89 years, lived in 25 or so US areas. Cohorts were based on clinical histories the participants reported. Sequencing used immunoSEQ multiplex PCR; TCRdb keeps in-frame clones, though not all of them. The sample carries 250,000 to 400,000 clones, about 92% recorded once. Trimming at V came to 1 base and at J to 7 bases, leaving 10 bases not matched to a gene. CDR1 and CDR2 from the germline V gene are MNHEY and SMNVEV (reference sequence). The CDR3 is 16 residues long. The receptor was derived from a man aged 55 to 70 who had recovered from COVID-19. Sequencing was performed on PBMCs or T cells enriched from blood (not recorded which). The chain uses TRBV27 and TRBJ1-5, with TRBD1 matching over 7 bases. CDR3 region: CASSLWGQLSNQPQHF. As DNA, the CDR3 is TGTGCCAGCAGTTTATGGGGACAGCTAAGTAACCAGCCCCAGCATTTT.